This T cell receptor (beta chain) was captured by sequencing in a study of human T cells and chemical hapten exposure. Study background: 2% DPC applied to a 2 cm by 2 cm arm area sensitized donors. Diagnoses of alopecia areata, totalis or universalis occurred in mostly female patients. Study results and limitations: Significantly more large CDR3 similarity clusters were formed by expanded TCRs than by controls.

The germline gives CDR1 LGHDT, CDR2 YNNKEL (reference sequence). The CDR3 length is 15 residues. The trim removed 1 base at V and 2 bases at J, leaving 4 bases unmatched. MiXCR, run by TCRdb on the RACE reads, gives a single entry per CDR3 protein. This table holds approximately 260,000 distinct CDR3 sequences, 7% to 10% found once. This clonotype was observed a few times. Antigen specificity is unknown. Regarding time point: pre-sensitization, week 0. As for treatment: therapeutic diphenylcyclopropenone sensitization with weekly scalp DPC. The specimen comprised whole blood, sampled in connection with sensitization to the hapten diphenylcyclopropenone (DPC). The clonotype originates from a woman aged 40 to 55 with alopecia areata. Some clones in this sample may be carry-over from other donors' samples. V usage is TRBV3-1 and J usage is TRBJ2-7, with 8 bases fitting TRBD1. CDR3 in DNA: TGTGCCAGCAGCCAAGCGGGACAGGTTACCTACGAGCAGTACTTC. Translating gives CASSQAGQVTYEQYF.